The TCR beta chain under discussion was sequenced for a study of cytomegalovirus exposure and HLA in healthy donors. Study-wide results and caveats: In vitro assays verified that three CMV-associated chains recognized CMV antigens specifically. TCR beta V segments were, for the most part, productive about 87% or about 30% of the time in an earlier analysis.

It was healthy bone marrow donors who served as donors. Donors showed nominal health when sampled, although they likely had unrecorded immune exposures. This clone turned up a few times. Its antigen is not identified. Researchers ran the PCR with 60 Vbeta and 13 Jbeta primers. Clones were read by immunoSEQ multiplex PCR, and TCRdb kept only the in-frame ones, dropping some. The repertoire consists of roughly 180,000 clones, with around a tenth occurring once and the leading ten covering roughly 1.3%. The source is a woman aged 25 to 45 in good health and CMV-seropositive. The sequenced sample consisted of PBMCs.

The CDR3 region has the DNA TGTGCCAGCAGCTTAGAGGGGGCCGGTGTCGGGGAGCTGTTTTTT. Protein product: CASSLEGAGVGELFF. This rearrangement joins TRBV11-3 to TRBJ2-2; a weak D match, TRBD1 (6 bases). Trimming removed 0 bases from V and 7 bases from J, with 12 bases in between. This CDR3 is built from 15 residues. CDR1 and CDR2 (germline): SGHNT, YENEEA.